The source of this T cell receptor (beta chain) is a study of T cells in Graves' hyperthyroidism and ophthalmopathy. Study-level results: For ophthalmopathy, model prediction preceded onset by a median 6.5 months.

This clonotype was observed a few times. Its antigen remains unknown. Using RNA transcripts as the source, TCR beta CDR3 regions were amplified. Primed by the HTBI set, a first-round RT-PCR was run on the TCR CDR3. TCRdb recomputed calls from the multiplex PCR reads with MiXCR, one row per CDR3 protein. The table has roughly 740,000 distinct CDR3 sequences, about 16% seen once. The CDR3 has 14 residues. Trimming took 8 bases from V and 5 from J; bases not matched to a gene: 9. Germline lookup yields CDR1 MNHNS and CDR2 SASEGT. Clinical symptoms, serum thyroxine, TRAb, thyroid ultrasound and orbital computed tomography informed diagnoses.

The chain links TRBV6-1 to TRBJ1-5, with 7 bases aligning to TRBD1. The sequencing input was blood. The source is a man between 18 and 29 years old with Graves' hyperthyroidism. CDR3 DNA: TGTGCCAGCGGGACACGACAGGGCGATCAGCCCCAGCATTTT. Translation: CASGTRQGDQPQHF.